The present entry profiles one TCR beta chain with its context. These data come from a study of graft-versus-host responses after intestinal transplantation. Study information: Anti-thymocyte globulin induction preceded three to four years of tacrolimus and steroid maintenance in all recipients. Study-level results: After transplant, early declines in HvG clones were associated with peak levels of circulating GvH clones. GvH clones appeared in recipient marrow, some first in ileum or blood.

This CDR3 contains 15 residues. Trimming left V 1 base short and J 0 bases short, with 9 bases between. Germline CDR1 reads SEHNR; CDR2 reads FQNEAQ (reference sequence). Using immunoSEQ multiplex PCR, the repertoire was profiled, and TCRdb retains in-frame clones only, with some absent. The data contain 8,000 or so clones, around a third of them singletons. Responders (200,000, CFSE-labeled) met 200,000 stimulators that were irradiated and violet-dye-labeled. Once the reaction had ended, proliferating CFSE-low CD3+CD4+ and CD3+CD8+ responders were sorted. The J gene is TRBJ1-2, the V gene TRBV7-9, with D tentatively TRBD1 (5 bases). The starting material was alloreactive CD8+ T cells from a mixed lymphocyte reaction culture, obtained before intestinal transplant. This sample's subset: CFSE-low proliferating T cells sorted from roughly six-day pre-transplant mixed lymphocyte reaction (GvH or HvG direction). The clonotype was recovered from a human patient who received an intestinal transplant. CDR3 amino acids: CASSLGQTANYGYTF. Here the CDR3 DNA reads TGTGCCAGCAGCTTAGGGCAGACAGCTAACTATGGCTACACCTTC.